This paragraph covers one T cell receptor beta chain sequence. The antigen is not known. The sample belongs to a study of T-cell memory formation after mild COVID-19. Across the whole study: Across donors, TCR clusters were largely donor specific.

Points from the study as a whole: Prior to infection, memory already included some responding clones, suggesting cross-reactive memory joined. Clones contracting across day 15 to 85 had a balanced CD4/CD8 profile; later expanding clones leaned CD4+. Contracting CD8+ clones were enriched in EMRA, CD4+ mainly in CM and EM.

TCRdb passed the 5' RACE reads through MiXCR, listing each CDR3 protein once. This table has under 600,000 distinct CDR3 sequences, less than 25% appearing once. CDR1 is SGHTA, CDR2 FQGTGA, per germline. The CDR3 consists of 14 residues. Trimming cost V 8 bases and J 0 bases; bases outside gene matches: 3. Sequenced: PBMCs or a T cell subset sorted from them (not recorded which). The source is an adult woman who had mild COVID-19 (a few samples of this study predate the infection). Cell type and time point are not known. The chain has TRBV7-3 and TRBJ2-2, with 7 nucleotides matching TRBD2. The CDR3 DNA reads TGTGCCAGCGAAAGCGGGGCGAACACCGGGGAGCTGTTTTTT. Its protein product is CASESGANTGELFF.